Sequencing of this T cell receptor (beta chain) was carried out in a study of cytomegalovirus exposure and HLA in healthy donors. Assay: immunoSEQ multiplex PCR; the TCRdb copy retains only in-frame clones and omits some. The sample records 200,000 to 250,000 clones, approximately 87% being singletons. Whole-study results and caveats: Within the 90 to 150 validation repertoires, first-cohort TCR clusters tended to co-occur, according to a later analysis. The classifier was said to identify cytomegalovirus status with high specificity and sensitivity.

Germline assignment: CDR1 SGHRS and CDR2 YFSETQ. This CDR3 is built from 13 residues. V was clipped by 0 bases and J by 6 bases, with 10 bases between them. This clone was recorded only once. Its specificity is not known. Sequencing used PBMCs. This receptor was identified in a woman aged 18-29 years in good health and CMV-seronegative. The genes are TRBV5-1 and TRBJ2-7; D is unclear. The CDR3: CASSLGASREQYF. In DNA form, the CDR3 reads TGCGCCAGCAGCTTGGGGGCCTCCCGCGAGCAGTACTTC.